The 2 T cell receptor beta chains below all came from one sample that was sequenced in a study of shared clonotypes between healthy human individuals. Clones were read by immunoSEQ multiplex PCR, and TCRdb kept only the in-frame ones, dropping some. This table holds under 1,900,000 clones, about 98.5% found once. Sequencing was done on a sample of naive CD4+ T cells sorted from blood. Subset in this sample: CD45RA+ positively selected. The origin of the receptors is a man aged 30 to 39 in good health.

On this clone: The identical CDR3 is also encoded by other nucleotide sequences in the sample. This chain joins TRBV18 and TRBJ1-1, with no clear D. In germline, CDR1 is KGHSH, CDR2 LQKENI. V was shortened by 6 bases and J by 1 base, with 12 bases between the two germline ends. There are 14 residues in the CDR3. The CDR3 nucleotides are TGTGCCAGCTCCCCGCCAGTGAGGAACACTGAAGCTTTCTTT. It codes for CASSPPVRNTEAFF.

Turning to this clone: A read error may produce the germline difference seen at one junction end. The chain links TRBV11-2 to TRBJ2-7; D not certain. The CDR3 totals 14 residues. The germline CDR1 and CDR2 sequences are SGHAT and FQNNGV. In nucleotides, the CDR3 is TGTGCCAGCACCTTATCGGCCGGGCTCTACGAGCAGTACTTC. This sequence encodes CASTLSAGLYEQYF.